These T cell receptor beta chains were read from a single sample in a study of cytomegalovirus exposure and HLA in healthy donors. Data came from immunoSEQ multiplex PCR; TCRdb stores just in-frame clones and leaves some out. The sample yields roughly 98,000 clones, roughly three quarters seen once. Sequencing used PBMCs. These receptors originate from a middle-aged man in good health and CMV-seronegative. Each CDR3 is given with its conserved first and last residue. Each record gives: D gene, CDR3 length, clone size, J gene, V gene, CDR3 protein, CDR3 DNA. The D gene is left open where the match is weak. Expanded clones are given a class, and other clones once, few, many or no size at all.

NA	15	NA	TRBJ2-3	TRBV15	CATSRDPVGTDTQYF	TGTGCCACCAGCAGAGATCCGGTGGGCACAGATACGCAGTATTTT
TRBD1	14	few	TRBJ2-1	TRBV5-1	CASSRDSSYNEQFF	TGCGCCAGCAGCCGGGACAGCTCCTACAATGAGCAGTTCTTC
TRBD1	14	few	TRBJ1-1	TRBV29-1	CSVGRTGSFTEAFF	TGCAGCGTTGGGCGGACAGGGTCTTTCACTGAAGCTTTCTTT
TRBD1	17	NA	TRBJ1-3	TRBV5-1	CASSLGGGGASGNTIYF	TGCGCCAGCAGCTTGGGAGGAGGGGGCGCCTCTGGAAACACCATATATTTT
TRBD2	17	NA	TRBJ2-1	TRBV14	CASSRLSIAGGYNEQFF	TGTGCCAGCAGCCGCCTGAGCATAGCGGGGGGGTACAATGAGCAGTTCTTC
NA	13	NA	TRBJ2-2	TRBV27	CASSLGGNGELFF	TGTGCCAGCAGTTTAGGGGGCAACGGGGAGCTGTTTTTT
TRBD1	17	NA	TRBJ1-6	TRBV7-9	CSSSSGQGKSQNSPLHF	TGTTCCAGCAGCTCTGGACAGGGTAAAAGTCAGAATTCACCCCTCCACTTT
TRBD2	16	NA	TRBJ2-7	TRBV5-6	CASSLVPGGFSYEQYF	TGTGCCAGCAGCTTGGTTCCGGGGGGGTTCTCCTACGAGCAGTACTTC
TRBD1	14	NA	TRBJ1-1	TRBV7-6	CASRRDRGIAEAFF	TGTGCCAGCAGACGGGACAGGGGGATCGCTGAAGCTTTCTTT
NA	13	NA	TRBJ1-2	TRBV7-2	CASSHTSHYGYTF	TGTGCCAGCAGCCATACATCGCACTATGGCTACACCTTC
NA	13	NA	TRBJ1-6	TRBV7-9	CASPLEADSPLHF	TGTGCCAGCCCGTTGGAGGCGGATTCACCCCTCCACTTT
NA	11	NA	TRBJ2-7	TRBV12-5	CASGRDYEQYF	TGTGCTAGTGGTCGAGACTACGAGCAGTACTTC
TRBD2	15	NA	TRBJ2-7	TRBV18	CASSPPAGGPYEQYF	TGTGCCAGCTCACCACCGGCGGGGGGGCCCTACGAGCAGTACTTC
TRBD2	12	few	TRBJ2-1	TRBV7-9	CASSLGGGEQFF	TGTGCCAGCAGCTTAGGGGGGGGTGAGCAGTTCTTC
TRBD2	15	NA	TRBJ2-1	TRBV6-1	CASRVLAGGPNEQFF	TGTGCCAGCAGGGTACTAGCGGGGGGCCCCAATGAGCAGTTCTTC
TRBD1	18	NA	TRBJ2-6	TRBV5-1	CASSAGTDSSSGANVLTF	TGCGCCAGCAGCGCCGGGACAGATTCCAGCTCTGGGGCCAACGTCCTGACTTTC
NA	15	once	TRBJ2-3	TRBV27	CASSLSRGRTDTQYF	TGTGCCAGCAGTTTAAGCAGGGGTCGCACAGATACGCAGTATTTT
NA	17	NA	TRBJ1-1	TRBV9	CASSVDYGTKLNTEAFF	TGTGCCAGCAGCGTAGATTACGGGACTAAGTTGAACACTGAAGCTTTCTTT
NA	15	once	TRBJ2-5	TRBV9	CASSDSSSDQETQYF	TGTGCCAGCAGCGACTCATCATCGGACCAAGAGACCCAGTACTTC